This section outlines one TCR beta chain sequence together with its context. The data derive from a study of shared clonotypes between healthy human individuals. Study as a whole: Donors had three CD4 naive, three CD4 memory, two CD8 naive and one CD8 memory plate apiece.

CDR3 length equals 13 residues. Germline lookup yields CDR1 SGHKS and CDR2 YYEKEE (reference sequence). Trimming cost V 2 bases and J 2 bases, with 8 bases left between them. The table came from immunoSEQ multiplex PCR; TCRdb's copy has only in-frame clones and leaves some out. The data hold approximately 840,000 clones, with 95% to 97% observed a single time. CD45RO negativity and positive selection for CCR7 defined naive CD8 cells, a population that excluded terminally differentiated effector memory CD45RA+ cells. The sequenced material came from naive CD8+ T cells sorted from blood. The clonotype comes from a man aged 30-40 years in good health. The V gene is TRBV5-5, the J gene TRBJ2-7, with D unresolved. The DNA of the CDR3 is TGTGCCAGCAGCTTCCTGGAAGCCTACGAGCAGTACTTC. This encodes CASSFLEAYEQYF.